A single sample gave rise to the 5 T cell receptor beta chains below, sequenced in a study of cytomegalovirus exposure and HLA in healthy donors. Primers for the PCR totalled 60 Vbeta and 13 Jbeta. Sequencing used immunoSEQ multiplex PCR; TCRdb keeps in-frame clones, though not all of them. This table holds about 170,000 clones, 65% to 90% found once. The sample was PBMCs. These receptors were taken from a male donor in good health and CMV-seronegative.

This rearrangement joins TRBV5-1 to TRBJ1-5; the D gene is possibly TRBD1 (5 bases). V dropped 3 bases and J dropped 0 bases, with 25 bases sitting between them. This CDR3 region has 20 residues. The germline CDR1 and CDR2 sequences are SGHRS and YFSETQ. The DNA for the CDR3 is TGCGCCAGCAGCTACCTTCGAGGCCCCCGCGGACAATTTAGCAATCAGCCCCAGCATTTT. This encodes CASSYLRGPRGQFSNQPQHF.

The chain uses TRBV25-1 and TRBJ2-6, with 7 bases that match TRBD2. The CDR3 spans 14 residues. CDR1 MGHDK and CDR2 SYGVNS come from the germline V gene. Unmatched junction bases numbered 2, after V lost 5 bases and J lost 4 bases. This CDR3 reads CASSMGGGANVLTF. The CDR3 nucleotides read TGTGCCAGCAGTATGGGAGGGGGGGCCAACGTCCTGACTTTC.

J is TRBJ2-7 and V is TRBV6-1; TRBD1 agrees at 7 bases. Unmatched junction bases numbered 7, after V lost 8 bases and J lost 0 bases. Germline V CDR1 and CDR2: MNHNS, SASEGT. The CDR3 length is 14 residues. The CDR3 here is CASDWTGTSYEQYF. The CDR3 DNA follows: TGTGCCAGCGATTGGACAGGAACCTCCTACGAGCAGTACTTC.

The chain combines TRBV5-1 with TRBJ2-2; D possibly corresponds to TRBD2 (6 bases). The CDR3 runs to 16 residues. The V and J ends lost 8 bases and 1 base respectively, with 18 bases between them. The V gene's germline CDR1 is SGHRS and CDR2 YFSETQ. CDR3 bases: TGCGCCAGTCAGGAGGGACGGACGGTGAACACCGGGGAGCTGTTTTTT. It translates to CASQEGRTVNTGELFF.

This chain uses TRBV29-1 with TRBJ1-5; possible D gene TRBD1, 6 bases. The ends were cut back, 5 bases at V and 2 bases at J, with 10 bases in the middle. The CDR3 runs 13 residues. Germline V gene data show CDR1 as SQVTM and CDR2 as ANQGSEA. Written as DNA, the CDR3 is TGCAGCGTTTCAGGGGTGGGCAATCAGCCCCAGCATTTT. Its translation: CSVSGVGNQPQHF.